The sequence of this T cell receptor beta chain was determined in a study of shared clonotypes between healthy human individuals. TCRdb's table, derived via immunoSEQ multiplex PCR, lists solely in-frame clones and lacks some. The data contain roughly 600,000 clones, 95% to 98% of them singletons. As defined, naive CD8 cells were CD45RO-negative and positively selected for CCR7, with terminally differentiated effector memory CD45RA+ cells excluded. Sequencing used naive CD8+ T cells sorted from blood. This clonotype originated in a man aged 30 to 39 in good health.

The CDR3 DNA sequence: TGCGCCAGCAGCCATGCGAGCGACAGCGGCTATGGCTACACCTTC. This encodes CASSHASDSGYGYTF. V is TRBV4-1 and J is TRBJ1-2, with D maybe TRBD1 (5 bases). Between the trimmed V and J ends, which lost 3 bases and 4 bases, there was a span of 15 bases. The CDR3 has 15 amino acids. Germline CDR1 MGHRA, CDR2 YSYEKL.